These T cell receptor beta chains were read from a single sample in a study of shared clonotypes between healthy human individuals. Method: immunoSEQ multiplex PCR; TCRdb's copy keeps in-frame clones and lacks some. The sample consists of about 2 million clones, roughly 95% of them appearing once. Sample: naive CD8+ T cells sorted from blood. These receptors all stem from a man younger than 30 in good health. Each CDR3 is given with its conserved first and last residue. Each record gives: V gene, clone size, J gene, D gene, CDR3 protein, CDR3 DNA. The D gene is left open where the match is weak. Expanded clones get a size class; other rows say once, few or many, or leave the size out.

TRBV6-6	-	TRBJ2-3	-	CASSFGADTQYF	TGTGCCAGCAGTTTCGGAGCAGATACGCAGTATTTT
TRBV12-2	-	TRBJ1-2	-	CASRPKTGGRRSYTF	TGTGCAAGTCGCCCTAAGACAGGTGGGAGGAGGAGCTACACCTTC
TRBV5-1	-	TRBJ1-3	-	CASSYGNTIYF	TGCGCCAGCAGCTACGGAAACACCATATATTTT
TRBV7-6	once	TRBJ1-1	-	CASSPGGATEAFF	TGTGCCAGCAGCCCCGGGGGGGCCACTGAAGCTTTCTTT
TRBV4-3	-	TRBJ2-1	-	CASSPSFDPIPEQFF	TGCGCCAGCAGCCCCAGTTTTGACCCGATCCCGGAGCAGTTCTTC
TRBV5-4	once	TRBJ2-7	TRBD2	CASSFPGGEQYF	TGTGCCAGCAGCTTTCCGGGAGGCGAGCAGTACTTC
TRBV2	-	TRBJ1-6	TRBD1	CASKGTGGPNNSPLHF	TGTGCCAGCAAGGGGACAGGGGGCCCAAATAATTCACCCCTCCACTTT
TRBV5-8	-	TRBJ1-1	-	CASSSERGSPEAFF	TGTGCCAGCAGTTCCGAGAGAGGGTCCCCTGAAGCTTTCTTT
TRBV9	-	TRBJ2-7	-	CASSVGNQAGYEQYF	TGTGCCAGCAGCGTAGGAAACCAGGCGGGCTACGAGCAGTACTTC
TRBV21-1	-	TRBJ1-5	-	CASLYVSQPQHF	TGTGCCAGCTTATACGTTTCTCAGCCCCAGCATTTT
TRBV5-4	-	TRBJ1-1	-	CASSLGTEAFF	TGTGCCAGCAGCCTGGGCACTGAAGCTTTCTTT
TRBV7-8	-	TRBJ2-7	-	CASILEEGIYEQYF	TGTGCCAGCATCCTGGAGGAAGGGATCTACGAGCAGTACTTC
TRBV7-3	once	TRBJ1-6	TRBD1	CASSYGQGYSPLHF	TGTGCCAGCAGCTACGGACAGGGGTATTCACCCCTCCACTTT
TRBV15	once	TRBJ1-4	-	CATSRDLNVEKLFF	TGTGCCACCAGCAGAGATTTGAACGTCGAAAAACTGTTTTTT
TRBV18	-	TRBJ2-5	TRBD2	CASSSGLAGVQETQYF	TGTGCCAGCTCATCGGGACTAGCGGGAGTTCAAGAGACCCAGTACTTC
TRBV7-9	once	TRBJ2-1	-	CASSTHYNEQFF	TGTGCCAGCAGCACCCACTACAATGAGCAGTTCTTC
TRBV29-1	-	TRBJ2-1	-	CSVAILGQSDEQFF	TGCAGCGTTGCGATTCTGGGGCAAAGCGATGAGCAGTTCTTC
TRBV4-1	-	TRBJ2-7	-	CASSQEGVLSYEQYF	TGCGCCAGCAGCCAAGAAGGGGTCCTCTCCTACGAGCAGTACTTC
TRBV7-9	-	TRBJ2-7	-	CASSPTSGGDSYEQYF	TGTGCCAGCAGCCCCACATCGGGCGGGGACTCCTACGAGCAGTACTTC
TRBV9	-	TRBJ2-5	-	CASSVAGGAIQETQYF	TGTGCCAGCAGCGTAGCGGGCGGGGCGATCCAAGAGACCCAGTACTTC
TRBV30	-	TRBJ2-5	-	CAWSVVGETQYF	TGTGCCTGGAGTGTAGTGGGGGAGACCCAGTACTTC
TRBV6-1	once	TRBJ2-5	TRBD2	CASRSLGLAETQYF	TGTGCCAGCAGATCTTTAGGACTAGCAGAGACCCAGTACTTC
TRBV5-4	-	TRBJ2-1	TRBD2	CASSLTGLAGELNEQFF	TGTGCCAGCAGCTTGACGGGACTAGCGGGAGAGCTCAATGAGCAGTTCTTC
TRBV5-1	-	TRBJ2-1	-	CASSGVLDEQFF	TGCGCCAGCAGCGGAGTTTTGGATGAGCAGTTCTTC
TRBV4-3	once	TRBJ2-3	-	CASSLTGIEDTQYF	TGCGCCAGCAGCCTGACAGGAATTGAAGATACGCAGTATTTT
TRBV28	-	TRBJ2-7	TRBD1	CASSLTGEDCEQYF	TGTGCCAGCAGTTTGACAGGGGAGGATTGCGAGCAGTACTTC
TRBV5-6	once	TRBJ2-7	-	CASSLGPEGRRDEQYF	TGTGCCAGCAGCTTGGGTCCGGAGGGCCGCCGAGACGAGCAGTACTTC
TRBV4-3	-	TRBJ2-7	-	CASSQYAGTGYEQYF	TGCGCCAGCAGCCAATACGCCGGGACGGGGTACGAGCAGTACTTC
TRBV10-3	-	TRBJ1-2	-	CAISEGASYGYTF	TGTGCCATCAGTGAGGGTGCCAGCTATGGCTACACCTTC
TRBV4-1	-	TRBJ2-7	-	CASSQVIETSHEQYF	TGCGCCAGCAGCCAAGTCATTGAGACCAGCCACGAGCAGTACTTC
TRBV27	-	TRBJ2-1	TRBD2	CASGPGLAFLQFF	TGTGCCAGTGGACCGGGACTAGCGTTTTTGCAGTTCTTC
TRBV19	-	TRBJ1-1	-	CASSLSGIFEAFF	TGTGCCAGTAGTTTATCCGGAATATTTGAAGCTTTCTTT
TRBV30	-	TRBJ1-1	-	CAWSPTFGSGTEAFF	TGTGCCTGGAGCCCTACATTCGGAAGTGGGACTGAAGCTTTCTTT
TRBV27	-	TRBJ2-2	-	CASRGLSTGELFF	TGTGCCAGCAGGGGGCTTAGCACCGGGGAGCTGTTTTTT
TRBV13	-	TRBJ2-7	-	CASSLEGDYEQYF	TGTGCCAGCAGCTTAGAGGGGGATTACGAGCAGTACTTC
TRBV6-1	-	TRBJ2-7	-	CASSDRDRGGLGSYEQYF	TGTGCCAGCAGTGATCGAGACAGGGGGGGACTAGGTTCCTACGAGCAGTACTTC
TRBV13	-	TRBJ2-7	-	CASSLGRGGTYEQYF	TGTGCCAGCAGCTTAGGGCGCGGGGGCACGTACGAGCAGTACTTC
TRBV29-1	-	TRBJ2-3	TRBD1	CSVELGQGPPDTQYF	TGCAGCGTTGAACTGGGACAGGGCCCCCCAGATACGCAGTATTTT
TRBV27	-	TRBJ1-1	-	CASSPPALTGRTEAFF	TGTGCCAGCAGTCCGCCAGCGCTTACAGGGCGCACTGAAGCTTTCTTT
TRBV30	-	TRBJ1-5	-	CAWTQPGAQHF	TGTGCCTGGACACAACCTGGGGCCCAGCATTTT
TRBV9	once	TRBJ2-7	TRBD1	CASSVATGDYEQYF	TGTGCCAGCAGCGTAGCTACAGGGGACTACGAGCAGTACTTC
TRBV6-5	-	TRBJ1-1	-	CASSYVGLLGTEAFF	TGTGCCAGCAGTTACGTGGGTCTTCTCGGGACTGAAGCTTTCTTT
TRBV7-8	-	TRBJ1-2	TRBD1	CASSNRTGLPAGYTF	TGTGCCAGCAGCAACAGGACAGGGCTGCCGGCTGGCTACACCTTC
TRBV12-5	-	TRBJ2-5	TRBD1	CASGGQASLQETQYF	TGTGCTAGTGGAGGACAGGCGTCTCTCCAAGAGACCCAGTACTTC
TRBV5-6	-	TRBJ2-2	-	CASSLSPTPAGELFF	TGTGCCAGCAGCTTGTCGCCGACCCCCGCCGGGGAGCTGTTTTTT
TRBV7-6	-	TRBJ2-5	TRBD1	CASSLEAGGQETQYF	TGTGCCAGCAGCTTAGAGGCAGGGGGCCAAGAGACCCAGTACTTC
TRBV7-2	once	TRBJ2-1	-	CASSYYGIPHEQFF	TGTGCCAGCAGTTATTACGGGATCCCGCATGAGCAGTTCTTC
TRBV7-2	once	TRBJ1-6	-	CASRLWGVDNSPLHF	TGTGCCAGCAGGTTGTGGGGGGTCGATAATTCACCCCTCCACTTT
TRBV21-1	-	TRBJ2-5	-	CASSKVLRAQYF	TGTGCCAGCAGCAAAGTGTTAAGGGCCCAGTACTTC
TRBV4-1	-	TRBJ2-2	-	CASSQGAANTGELFF	TGCGCCAGCAGCCAGGGAGCGGCGAACACCGGGGAGCTGTTTTTT
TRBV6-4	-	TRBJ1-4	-	CASSWARDEKLFF	TGTGCCAGCAGTTGGGCGCGAGATGAAAAACTGTTTTTT